This T cell receptor (gamma chain) was sequenced for a study of human gamma delta and Vdelta1 T cells listed by TCRdb under 2018. About the study as a whole: In this study, the researchers looked at Delta One T cells, which are Vd1+ gamma-delta T cells, to see how well they work as cytotoxic effectors against acute myeloid leukemia.

In the case of this clone: There is no known antigen for this receptor. No DNA is shown, since the ends of the CDR3 on it are uncertain; the CDR3 is the one TCRdb lists.

Overall study results and their limits: Delta One T cells were reported to be polyclonal and to show broad cytotoxic targeting of acute myeloid leukemia.

Libraries came from PCR. Instrument used: Illumina MiSeq. TCRdb reanalyzed the public reads with the CATT caller, and identical DNA sequences were merged afterwards. In this sample the table shows some 5,000 gamma-chain clones, less than 35% of which occur a single time. Roughly 3% of the sample belongs to the ten largest clones. The CDR3 measures 19 amino acids from cysteine to phenylalanine. The sequence was collected from a human donor in good health. The specimen sequenced was Vdelta1 gamma-delta T cells from blood grown in culture (DOT cells). The cell subset or site label here, explained by the study, means: Delta One T cells, in vitro expanded/differentiated Vd1+ gamma-delta T cells. Recombination connected TRGV11 to TRGJP1. TRGV11 is identified as an open reading frame with a role that is uncertain. CDR3 reads: CTTVPAGLGPNTTGWFKIF.